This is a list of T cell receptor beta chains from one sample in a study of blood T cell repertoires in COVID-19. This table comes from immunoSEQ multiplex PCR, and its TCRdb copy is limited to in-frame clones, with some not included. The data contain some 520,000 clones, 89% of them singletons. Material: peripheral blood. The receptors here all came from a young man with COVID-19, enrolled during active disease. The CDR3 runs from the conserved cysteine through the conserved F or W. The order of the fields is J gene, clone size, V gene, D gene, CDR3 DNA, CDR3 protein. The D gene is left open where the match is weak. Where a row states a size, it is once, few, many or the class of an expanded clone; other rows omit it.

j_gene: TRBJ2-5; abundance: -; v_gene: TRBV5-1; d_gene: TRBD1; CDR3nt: TGCGCCAGCAGAAAAACAGGGGGAGAAGTGTCGCCCCAGTACTTC; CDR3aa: CASRKTGGEVSPQYF
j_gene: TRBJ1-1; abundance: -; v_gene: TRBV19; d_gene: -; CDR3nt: TGTGCCAGTAGAAGCCGGGACTCTTCTTTCGGAGCAGCTTTCTTT; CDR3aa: CASRSRDSSFGAAFF
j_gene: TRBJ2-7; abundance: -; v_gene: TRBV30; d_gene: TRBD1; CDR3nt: TGTGCCTGGAGAATCGACAGGGACGAGCAGTACTTC; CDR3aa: CAWRIDRDEQYF
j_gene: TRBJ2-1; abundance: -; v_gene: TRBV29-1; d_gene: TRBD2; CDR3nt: TGCAGCGTTGGGAACCGGACTAGCGGGGGAGGCCAGATCTTC; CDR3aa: CSVGNRTSGGGQIF
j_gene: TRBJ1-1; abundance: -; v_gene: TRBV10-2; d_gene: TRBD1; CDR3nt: TGCGCCAGCGGGGGACAGGGGGCTGCTGAAGCTTTCTTT; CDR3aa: CASGGQGAAEAFF
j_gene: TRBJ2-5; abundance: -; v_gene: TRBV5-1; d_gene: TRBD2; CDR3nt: TGCGCCAGCAGCTCCGGCGGGAGATCGGTAGAGACCCAGTACTTC; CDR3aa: CASSSGGRSVETQYF
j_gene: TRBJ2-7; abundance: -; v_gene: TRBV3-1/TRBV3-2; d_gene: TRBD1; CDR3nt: TGTGCCAGCAGCGCCGGACAGGTGTCCTACGAGCAGTACTTC; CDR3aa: CASSAGQVSYEQYF
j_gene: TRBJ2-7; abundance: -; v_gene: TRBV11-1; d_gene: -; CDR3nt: TGTGCCAGCAGCATTGACGGGACTCCACACTTC; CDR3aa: CASSIDGTPHF
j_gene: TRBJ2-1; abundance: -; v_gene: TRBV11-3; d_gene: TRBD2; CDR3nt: TGTGCCAGCAGCCCTAGCGGGAGACCGAGCTCCTACAATGAGCAGTTCTTC; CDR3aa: CASSPSGRPSSYNEQFF
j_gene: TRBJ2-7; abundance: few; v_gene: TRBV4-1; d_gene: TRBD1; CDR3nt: TGCGCCAGCAGCCGAACCGGGACAGGGTCTGAGTACGAGCAGTACTTC; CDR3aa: CASSRTGTGSEYEQYF
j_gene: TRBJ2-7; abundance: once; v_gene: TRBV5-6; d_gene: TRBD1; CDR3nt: TGTGCCAGCAGCGTGGTGGGACAGGGTATTTTGGGCTACGAGCAGTACTTC; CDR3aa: CASSVVGQGILGYEQYF
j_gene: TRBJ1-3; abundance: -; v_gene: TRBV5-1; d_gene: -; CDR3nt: TGCGCCAGCAGCTTGGGACAGTTCTCTGGAAACACCATATATTTT; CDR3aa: CASSLGQFSGNTIYF
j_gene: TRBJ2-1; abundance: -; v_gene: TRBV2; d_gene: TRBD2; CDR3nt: TGTGCCAGCAGTGTGAGCGGGGGGCACAATGAGCAGTTCTTC; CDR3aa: CASSVSGGHNEQFF
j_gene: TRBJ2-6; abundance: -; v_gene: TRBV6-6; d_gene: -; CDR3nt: TGTGCCAGCAGGGAGACAGACGGGGCCAACGTCCTGACTTTC; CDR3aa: CASRETDGANVLTF
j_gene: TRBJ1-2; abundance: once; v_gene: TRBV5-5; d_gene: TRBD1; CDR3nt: TGTGCCAGCATTCCTGACAGGGCCTCCTATGGCTACACCTTC; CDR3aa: CASIPDRASYGYTF
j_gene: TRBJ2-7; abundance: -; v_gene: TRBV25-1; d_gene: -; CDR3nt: TGTGCCAGCCAGCCCGCAGGGGCCTACGAGCAGTACTTC; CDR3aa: CASQPAGAYEQYF
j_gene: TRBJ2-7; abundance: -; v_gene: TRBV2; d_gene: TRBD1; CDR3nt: TGTGCCAGCAGCAGACAGGGCTACGAGCAGTACTTC; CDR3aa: CASSRQGYEQYF
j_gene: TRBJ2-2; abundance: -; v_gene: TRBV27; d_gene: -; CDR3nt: TGTGCCAGCACCACCACCCCACTAGAGACCGGGGAGCTGTTTTTT; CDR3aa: CASTTTPLETGELFF
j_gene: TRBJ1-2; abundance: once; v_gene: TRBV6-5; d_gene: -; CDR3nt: TGTGCCAGCAGGCAGGGGTTTAACTATGGCTACACCTTC; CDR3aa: CASRQGFNYGYTF
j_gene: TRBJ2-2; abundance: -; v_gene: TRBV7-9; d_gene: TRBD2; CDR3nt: TGTGCCAGCAGCTTTGCTAGCGGGATAGAGGAGCTGTTTTTT; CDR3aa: CASSFASGIEELFF
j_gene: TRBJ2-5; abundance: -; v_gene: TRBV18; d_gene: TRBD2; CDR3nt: TGTGCCAGCTCACCAAGAATGACTAGCGGGGGGGTAACCCAAGAGACCCAGTACTTC; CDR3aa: CASSPRMTSGGVTQETQYF
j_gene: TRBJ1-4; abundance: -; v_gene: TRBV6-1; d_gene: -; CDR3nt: TGTGCCAGCAGTGAAGAGCAGGGGCGCACTAATGAAAAACTGTTTTTT; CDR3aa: CASSEEQGRTNEKLFF
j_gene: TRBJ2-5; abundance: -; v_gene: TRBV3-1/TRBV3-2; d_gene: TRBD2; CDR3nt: TGTGCCAGCAGCCAAGGGGGGGGACAGACCCAGTACTTC; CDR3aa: CASSQGGGQTQYF
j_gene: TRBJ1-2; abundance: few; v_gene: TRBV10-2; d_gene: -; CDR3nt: TGCGCCAGCAGCTATGAGGATGATAACTATGGCTACACCTTC; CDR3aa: CASSYEDDNYGYTF
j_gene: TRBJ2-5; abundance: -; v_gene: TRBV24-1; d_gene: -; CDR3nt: TGTGCCACCAGTGAGAAGACAGGCTCCCAAGAGACCCAGTACTTC; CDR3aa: CATSEKTGSQETQYF
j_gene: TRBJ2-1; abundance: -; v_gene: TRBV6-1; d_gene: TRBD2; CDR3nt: TGTGCCAGCAGTGAGCGGACTAGCGGGAGGCCGAGCTCCTACAATGAGCAGTTCTTC; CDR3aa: CASSERTSGRPSSYNEQFF